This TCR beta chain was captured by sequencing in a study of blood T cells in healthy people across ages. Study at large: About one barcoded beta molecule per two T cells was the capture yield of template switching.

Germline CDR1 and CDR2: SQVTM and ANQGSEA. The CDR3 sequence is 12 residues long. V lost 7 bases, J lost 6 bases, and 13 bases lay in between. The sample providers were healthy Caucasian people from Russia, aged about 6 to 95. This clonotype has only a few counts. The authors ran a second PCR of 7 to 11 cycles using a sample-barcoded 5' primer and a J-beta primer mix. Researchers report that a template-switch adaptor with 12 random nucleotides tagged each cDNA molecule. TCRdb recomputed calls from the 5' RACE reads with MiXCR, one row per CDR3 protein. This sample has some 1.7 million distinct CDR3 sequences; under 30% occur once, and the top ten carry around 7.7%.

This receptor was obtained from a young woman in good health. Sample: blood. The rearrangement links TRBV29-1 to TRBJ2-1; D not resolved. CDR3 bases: TGCAGCGCGACGGTGAGACCCAATGAGCAGTTCTTC. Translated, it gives CSATVRPNEQFF.